This TCR beta chain emerged from a study of T cell responses to AZD1222 COVID-19 vaccine. Overall study results and limits: Unmutated variant regions are reportedly targeted by nearly half of spike-specific TCRs. Clonal diversity was possibly underestimated, and white British individuals and females predominated among donors. Across the whole spike, CD4 TCRs peaked at regions 160-218 and 743-854.

Using immunoSEQ multiplex PCR, the repertoire was profiled, and TCRdb retains in-frame clones only, with some absent. The profile shows 120,000 to 150,000 clones, approximately 90% of them singletons. V shed 2 bases and J shed 6 bases, with 13 bases lying between them. Germline V CDR1 and CDR2: KGHSH, LQKENI. This CDR3 has 15 amino acids. In the case of this clone: Its target is not known.

This TCR was sampled from an adult in good health. This chain links TRBV18 with TRBJ2-2, with D tentatively TRBD1 (6 bases). The input for sequencing was peripheral blood, taken on day 0 of AZD1222 vaccination. The CDR3 region has the DNA TGTGCCAGCTCACCAGGGGGCGCCGGGCCCGGGGAGCTGTTTTTT. Translated: CASSPGGAGPGELFF.